This record looks at one T cell receptor (beta chain) sequence and its context. Its target is unknown. The sample belongs to a study of T-cell memory formation after mild COVID-19. Across the whole study: Largely donor-specific sequence clusters came from two donors.

UMIs and sample barcodes were carried by the TCR alpha and TCR beta cDNA libraries that 5'RACE produced using constant-segment primers. TCRdb analysed the 5' RACE reads with MiXCR anew, one entry per CDR3 protein. The table has about 270,000 distinct CDR3 sequences, 15% seen once. Regarding the study as a whole: Day 15 to 85 contracting clones showed balanced CD4/CD8; day 15 to 37 expanders favored CD4+.

This clonotype was obtained from an adult woman who had mild COVID-19 (a few samples of this study predate the infection). Cell type and time point are not known. The specimen was PBMCs or a T cell subset sorted from them (not recorded which).

The CDR3 nucleotides read TGCAGCGTTGAAGTTGGTAGCGGGAGCGGCGAGCAGTACTTC. Amino acids: CSVEVGSGSGEQYF. The V and J genes are TRBV29-1 and TRBJ2-7; 9 bases line up with TRBD2. V shed 1 base and J 6 bases; nucleotides not matched to a gene: 7. The CDR3 sequence is 14 residues long. The germline V gene encodes CDR1 SQVTM and CDR2 ANQGSEA.